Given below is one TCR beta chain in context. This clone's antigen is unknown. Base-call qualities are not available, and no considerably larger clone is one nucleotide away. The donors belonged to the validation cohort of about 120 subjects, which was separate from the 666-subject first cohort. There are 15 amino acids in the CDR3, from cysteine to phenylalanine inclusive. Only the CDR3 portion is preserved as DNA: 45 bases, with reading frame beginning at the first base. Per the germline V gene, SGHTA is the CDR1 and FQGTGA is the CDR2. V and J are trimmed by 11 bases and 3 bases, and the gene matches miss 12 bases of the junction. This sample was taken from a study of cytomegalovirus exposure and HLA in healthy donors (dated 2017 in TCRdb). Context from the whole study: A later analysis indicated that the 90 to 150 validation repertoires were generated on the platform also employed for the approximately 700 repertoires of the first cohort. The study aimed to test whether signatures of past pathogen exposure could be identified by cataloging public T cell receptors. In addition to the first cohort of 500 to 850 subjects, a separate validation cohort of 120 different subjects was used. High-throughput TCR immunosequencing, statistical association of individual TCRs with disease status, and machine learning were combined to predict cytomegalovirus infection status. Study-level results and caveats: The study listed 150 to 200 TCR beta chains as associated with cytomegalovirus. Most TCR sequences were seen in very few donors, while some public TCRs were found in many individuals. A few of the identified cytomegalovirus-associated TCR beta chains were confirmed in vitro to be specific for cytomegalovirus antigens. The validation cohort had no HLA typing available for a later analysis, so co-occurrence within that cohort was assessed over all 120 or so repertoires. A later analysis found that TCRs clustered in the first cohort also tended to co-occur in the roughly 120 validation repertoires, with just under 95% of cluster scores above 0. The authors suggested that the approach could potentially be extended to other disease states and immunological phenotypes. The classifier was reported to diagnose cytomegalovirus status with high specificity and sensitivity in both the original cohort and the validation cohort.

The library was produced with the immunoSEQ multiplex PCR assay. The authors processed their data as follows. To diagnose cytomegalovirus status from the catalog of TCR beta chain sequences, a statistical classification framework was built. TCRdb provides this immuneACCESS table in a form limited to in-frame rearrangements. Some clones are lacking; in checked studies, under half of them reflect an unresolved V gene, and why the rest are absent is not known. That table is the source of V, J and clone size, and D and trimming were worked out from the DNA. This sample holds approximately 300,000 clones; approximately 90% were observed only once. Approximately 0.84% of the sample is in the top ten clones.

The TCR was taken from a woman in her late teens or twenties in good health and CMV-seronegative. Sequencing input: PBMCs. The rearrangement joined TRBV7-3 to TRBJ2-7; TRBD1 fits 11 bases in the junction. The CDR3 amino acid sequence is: CAGTNAGTGGYEQYF. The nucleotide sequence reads TGTGCCGGCACAAACGCCGGGACAGGGGGCTACGAGCAGTACTTC.